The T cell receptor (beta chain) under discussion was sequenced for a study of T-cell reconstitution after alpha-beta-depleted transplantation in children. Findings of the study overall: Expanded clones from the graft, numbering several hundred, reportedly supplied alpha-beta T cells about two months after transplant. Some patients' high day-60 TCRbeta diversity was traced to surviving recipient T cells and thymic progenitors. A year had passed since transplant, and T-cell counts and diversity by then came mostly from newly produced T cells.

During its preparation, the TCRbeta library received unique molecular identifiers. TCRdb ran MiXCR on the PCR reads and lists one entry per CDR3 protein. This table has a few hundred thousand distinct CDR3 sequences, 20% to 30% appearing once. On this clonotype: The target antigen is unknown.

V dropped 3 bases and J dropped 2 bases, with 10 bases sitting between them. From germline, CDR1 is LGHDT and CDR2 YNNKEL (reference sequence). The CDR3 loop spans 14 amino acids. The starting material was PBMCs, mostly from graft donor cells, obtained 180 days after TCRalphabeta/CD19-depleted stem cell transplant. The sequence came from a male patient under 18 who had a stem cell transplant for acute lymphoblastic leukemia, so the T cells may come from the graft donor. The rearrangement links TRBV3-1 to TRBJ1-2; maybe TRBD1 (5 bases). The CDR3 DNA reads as TGTGCCAGCAGCCATTATCCAGGGAACTATGGCTACACCTTC. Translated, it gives CASSHYPGNYGYTF.